Sequencing of this T cell receptor (beta chain) was carried out in a study of glioma-infiltrating T cells. This CDR3 comprises 17 residues. With V trimmed by 8 bases and J by 7 bases, 14 bases remained unmatched. CDR1 and CDR2 (germline): SGHTA, FQGNSA. Findings and caveats of the study: Only very few CDR3 sequences appeared in both tissue and blood.

The iRepertoire nested amplicon-rescue multiplex PCR amplified TCR alpha and beta CDR3s from RNA. For one-step reverse transcription and amplification, about 85-400 ng of tissue mRNA or PBMC total RNA was used. In TCRdb, the multiplex PCR reads were re-called with MiXCR into one record per CDR3 protein. The sample lists 150,000 to 200,000 distinct CDR3 sequences, roughly two fifths seen once, with under 6.5% in the top ten. About this clonotype itself: Its antigen is as yet unknown.

The sequence was obtained from a human donor with low-grade glioma or glioblastoma, undergoing nonglioma brain surgery, or in good health (not recorded which). The sequencing sample was made of glioma tissue, nonneoplastic brain tissue, or PBMCs (not recorded which). V is TRBV7-2 and J is TRBJ2-3, with 14 positions matching TRBD2. In DNA, the CDR3 is TGTGCCAGCTCATCGGGACTAGCGGGAGTAGGAAGAAATACGCAGTATTTT. Its translation: CASSSGLAGVGRNTQYF.